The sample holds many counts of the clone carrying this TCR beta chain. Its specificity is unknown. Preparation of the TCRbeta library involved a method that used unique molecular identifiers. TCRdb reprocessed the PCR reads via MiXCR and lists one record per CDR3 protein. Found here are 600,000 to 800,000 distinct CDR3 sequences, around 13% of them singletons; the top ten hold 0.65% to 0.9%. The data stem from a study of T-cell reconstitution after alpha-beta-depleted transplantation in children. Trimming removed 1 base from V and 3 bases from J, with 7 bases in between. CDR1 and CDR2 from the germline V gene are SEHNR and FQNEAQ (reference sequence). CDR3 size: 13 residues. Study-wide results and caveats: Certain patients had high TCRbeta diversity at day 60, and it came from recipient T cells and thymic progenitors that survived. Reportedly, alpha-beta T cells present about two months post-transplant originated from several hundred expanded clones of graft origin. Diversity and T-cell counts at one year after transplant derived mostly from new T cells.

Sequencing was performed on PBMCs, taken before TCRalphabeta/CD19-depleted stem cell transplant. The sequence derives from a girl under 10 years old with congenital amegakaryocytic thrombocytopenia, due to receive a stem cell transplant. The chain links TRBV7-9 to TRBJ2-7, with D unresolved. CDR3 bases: TGTGCCAGCAGCTTAGATAACGGCTACGAGCAGTACTTC. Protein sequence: CASSLDNGYEQYF.